What follows are 27 T cell receptor beta chains derived from one specimen sequenced in a study of CD8+CD57+ T cells in acquired aplastic anemia. Individuals selected for sequencing had exhibited CD8+CD57+ cell expansion on flow cytometry. TCR beta VDJ and CDR3 profiling used genomic DNA as template. TCRdb ran MiXCR on the reads and lists one entry per CDR3 protein. This sample has roughly 290,000 distinct CDR3 sequences, with roughly 61% found just once. The sequenced material came from sorted CD4+, CD8+, or CD8+CD57+ T cells (not recorded which) from PBMCs. Source of these receptors: a human donor with aplastic anemia.

This chain joins TRBV20-1 and TRBJ2-5, with D possibly TRBD2 on 5 matching bases. V lost 6 bases and J 4 bases, leaving 12 bases between the germline ends. CDR3 size: 12 residues. Germline CDR1 is DFQATT and CDR2 is SNEGSKA (reference sequence). Here the CDR3 DNA reads TGCAGTGCCACTTCGGGGTCAGAGACCCAGTACTTC. Translation gives CSATSGSETQYF.

This clonotype was found once. The chain is built from TRBV2 and TRBJ1-2, with D possibly being TRBD1 (6 bases). Germline values: CDR1 SNHLY, CDR2 FYNNEI. Trimming took 7 bases from V and 5 from J, leaving 14 bases between them. This CDR3 comprises 13 residues. The CDR3 DNA reads as TGTGCCAGCACGGGCACAGGGACATATGGCTACACCTTC. Residues: CASTGTGTYGYTF. Filled out from reference TRBV2 and TRBJ1-2, the complete variable domain reads EPEVTQTPSHQVTQMGQEVILRCVPISNHLYFYWYRQILGQKVEFLVSFYNNEISEKSEIFDDQFSVERPDGSNFTLKIRSTKLEDSAMYFCASTGTGTYGYTFGSGTRLTVV.

This clonotype was seen repeatedly, ten times or more. V usage is TRBV11-2 and J usage is TRBJ1-6; D gene ambiguous. CDR1 is SGHAT, CDR2 FQNNGV, per germline. This CDR3 is built from 16 residues. The V gene lost 0 bases and the J gene lost 4 bases, with 10 bases spanning the gap. CDR3 residues: CASSLDFQAYNSPLHF. CDR3 DNA sequence: TGTGCCAGCAGCTTAGATTTCCAGGCGTATAATTCACCCCTCCACTTT.

Of note for this clonotype: The junction differs from germline at one of its ends, possibly a read error. This rearrangement joins TRBV5-1 to TRBJ1-1; no reliable D call. Germline-derived CDR1 and CDR2 are SGHRS and YFSETQ. CDR3 size: 14 residues. This CDR3 reads CASRGFLRNTEALF. For the CDR3, the DNA is TGCGCCAGCAGGGGTTTTCTGAGGAACACTGAAGCTCTCTTT.

This clonotype was picked up many times. The rearrangement joins TRBV12-3 or TRBV12-4 to TRBJ1-2; D remains ambiguous. The CDR3 totals 12 residues. V lost 3 bases, J lost 8 bases, and 10 bases lay in between. The CDR3 loop is CASSFLPGGYTF. The CDR3 bases are TGTGCCAGCAGTTTCCTTCCCGGGGGCTACACCTTC.

The chain combines TRBV7-6 with TRBJ2-1; unclear D gene. The length of the CDR3 is 12 residues. Germline V lookup: CDR1 SGHVS, CDR2 FNYEAQ. V gave up 5 bases and J gave up 8 bases, with 10 bases separating them. DNA for the CDR3: TGTGCCAGCAGCCCCCGCGGAGATGAGCAGTTCTTC. As protein: CASSPRGDEQFF.

J is TRBJ2-5 and V is TRBV20-1, with 12 bases lining up with TRBD2. From germline, CDR1 is DFQATT and CDR2 SNEGSKA (reference sequence). CDR3 size: 13 residues. Unmatched junction bases numbered 3, after V lost 8 bases and J lost 2 bases. The CDR3 DNA reads TGCAGTTCGACTAGCGGGAGACAAGAGACCCAGTACTTC. It encodes CSSTSGRQETQYF.

This chain links TRBV19 with TRBJ2-1, with D possibly matching TRBD1 (5 bases). This CDR3 comprises 15 residues. In germline, CDR1 is LNHDA, CDR2 SQIVND (reference sequence). The V end lost 3 bases, the J end lost 6 bases, and 15 bases lay between the germline ends. The CDR3 DNA follows: TGTGCCAGTAGTATCTCGCCTCCAGGGCCCAATGAGCAGTTCTTC. This encodes CASSISPPGPNEQFF. The full variable domain, rest sourced from reference TRBV19 and TRBJ2-1, is DGGITQSPKYLFRKEGQNVTLSCEQNLNHDAMYWYRQDPGQGLRLIYYSQIVNDFQKGDIAEGYSVSREKKESFPLTVTSAQKNPTAFYLCASSISPPGPNEQFFGPGTRLTVL.

This clonotype was seen only a few times. The rearrangement links TRBV6-6 to TRBJ2-3; 8 positions agree with TRBD2. CDR3 length: 20 amino acids. The V segment lost 2 bases and the J segment 0 bases; nucleotides outside the gene matches: 16. The germline CDR1 and CDR2 sequences are MNHNY and SVGAGI (reference sequence). As DNA, the CDR3 is TGTGCCAGCAGTTACCCTATGAAGAGTAGCGGGGATACTAGCACAGATACGCAGTATTTT. This gives the protein CASSYPMKSSGDTSTDTQYF.

The rearrangement joins TRBV24-1 to TRBJ2-5; 9 positions match TRBD1. Germline CDR1 KGHDR, CDR2 SFDVKD. V gave up 4 bases and J gave up 3 bases; unmatched junction bases: 8. CDR3 length equals 16 residues. This CDR3 reads CATSDPRRTGEETQYF. The DNA of the CDR3 is TGTGCCACCAGTGACCCGAGGAGGACAGGGGAAGAGACCCAGTACTTC.

The V gene is TRBV24-1, the J gene TRBJ2-5, with 10 bases matching TRBD1. Unmatched junction bases numbered 12, after V lost 2 bases and J lost 4 bases. This CDR3 has 18 residues. Germline CDR1 reads KGHDR; CDR2 reads SFDVKD. CDR3 nucleotide sequence: TGTGCCACCAGTGATTCCGGGACAGGGGTAGTTAGGGGAGAGACCCAGTACTTC. Protein sequence: CATSDSGTGVVRGETQYF.

This clonotype was detected many times. The V gene is TRBV19, the J gene TRBJ2-1; 12 bases are a match to TRBD2. This CDR3 has 13 amino acids. V lost 5 bases and J lost 12; bases outside the gene matches: 5. Germline lookup yields CDR1 LNHDA and CDR2 SQIVND (reference sequence). CDR3 amino acids: CASSLTSGSPQFF. DNA of the CDR3: TGTGCCAGTAGTTTGACTAGCGGGAGTCCGCAGTTCTTC.

In its sample, this clonotype was seen many times. This chain links TRBV19 with TRBJ2-1; 11 nucleotides align to TRBD2. The CDR3 spans 16 residues. V lost 8 bases to trimming and J lost 9 bases; unmatched junction nucleotides: 15. CDR1 and CDR2 (germline): LNHDA, SQIVND (reference sequence). CDR3 DNA sequence: TGTGCCAGTTCCCCCCAGGCTAGCGGGAGGTTGAGTGAGCAGTTCTTC. It translates to CASSPQASGRLSEQFF.

This clonotype came up a few times. V and J are TRBV20-1 and TRBJ2-3; 12 nucleotides match TRBD2. With 3 bases clipped from V and 6 bases from J, the junction kept 7 bases outside the gene matches. Germline assignment: CDR1 DFQATT and CDR2 SNEGSKA (reference sequence). The CDR3 loop spans 15 amino acids. For the CDR3, the DNA is TGCAGTGCTAGGTCTAGCGGGAGGGCCGGGGATACGCAGTATTTT. Translated, it gives CSARSSGRAGDTQYF.

The rearrangement links TRBV20-1 to TRBJ1-1, with 10 bases aligning to TRBD1. Per the germline V gene, CDR1 is DFQATT and CDR2 is SNEGSKA (reference sequence). The CDR3 contains 12 residues. CDR3 bases: TGCAGCTCGACAGGGGGCGTCACTGAAGCTTTCTTT. This encodes CSSTGGVTEAFF.

This clonotype appeared a few times. The chain couples TRBV2 to TRBJ2-5; D is possibly TRBD2 (6 bases). Germline values: CDR1 SNHLY, CDR2 FYNNEI. This CDR3 has 11 amino acids. Trimming cost V 5 bases and J 11 bases, with 12 bases left between them. The CDR3 sequence is CASSTGAPQYF. The CDR3 DNA reads TGTGCCAGCAGTACGGGAGCGCCTCAGTACTTC. The entire variable domain, with the rest obtained from reference TRBV2 and TRBJ2-5, is as follows: EPEVTQTPSHQVTQMGQEVILRCVPISNHLYFYWYRQILGQKVEFLVSFYNNEISEKSEIFDDQFSVERPDGSNFTLKIRSTKLEDSAMYFCASSTGAPQYFGPGTRLLVL.

CDR3 in DNA: TGTGCCAGCAGCGTCGGACTCTCCTACGAGCAGTACTTC. Its translation: CASSVGLSYEQYF. The gene calls are TRBV9 and TRBJ2-7, with D tentatively TRBD2 (5 bases). Trimming pared 2 bases from V and 0 bases from J, leaving 6 bases between. The CDR3 runs to 13 residues. Germline loops: CDR1 SGDLS, CDR2 YYNGEE.

The chain carries TRBV9 and TRBJ1-2, with no clear D. Germline V gene sequence: CDR1 SGDLS, CDR2 YYNGEE. The CDR3 is 16 residues long. Deletions cut 1 base from V and 0 bases from J, with 13 bases between. Here the CDR3 DNA reads TGTGCCAGCAGCGTAAGGCAGACCACCTCTAACTATGGCTACACCTTC. Its protein is CASSVRQTTSNYGYTF.

The V call is TRBV24-1, the J call TRBJ2-1; TRBD2 agrees at 8 bases. V was pared by 9 bases and J by 6 bases, with 9 bases of the junction left unmatched. The CDR3 runs 14 residues. Looked up from germline, CDR1 is KGHDR and CDR2 is SFDVKD. CDR3 DNA: TGTGCCACCCGGGCGGGGGGAGGTATCAATGAGCAGTTCTTC. The encoded protein is CATRAGGGINEQFF.

The V call is TRBV9, the J call TRBJ2-5, with D maybe TRBD2 (7 bases). Trimming removed 0 bases at V and 5 bases at J, with 29 bases between. The CDR3 spans 20 residues. Germline V gives CDR1 SGDLS, CDR2 YYNGEE. This CDR3 reads CASSVAKVAGYLGAGETQYF. In DNA form, the CDR3 reads TGTGCCAGCAGCGTAGCAAAAGTAGCGGGCTACTTGGGGGCCGGTGAGACCCAGTACTTC. Full variable domain (rest looked up from reference TRBV9 and TRBJ2-5): DSGVTQTPKHLITATGQRVTLRCSPRSGDLSVYWYQQSLDQGLQFLIQYYNGEERAKGNILERFSAQQFPDLHSELNLSSLELGDSALYFCASSVAKVAGYLGAGETQYFGPGTRLLVL.

This clonotype was counted between two and nine times. The rearrangement joins TRBV7-8 to TRBJ2-7, with 7 nucleotides matching TRBD1. With V trimmed by 3 bases and J by 7 bases, 12 bases remained unmatched. Germline CDR1 reads SGHVS; CDR2 reads FQNEAQ. CDR3 length: 15 residues. CDR3 nucleotide sequence: TGTGCCAGCAGCTTGGAGGCCGGGACAGCCGTGGAGCAGTACTTC. Its translation is CASSLEAGTAVEQYF.

The chain couples TRBV7-9 to TRBJ2-1; D possibly corresponds to TRBD2 (7 bases). The germline gives CDR1 SEHNR, CDR2 FQNEAQ (reference sequence). Trimming shortened V by 5 bases and J by 6 bases, and 20 bases separated the two germline ends. The length of the CDR3 is 16 residues. The CDR3 sequence: CASSPTGGGGVNEQFF. DNA of the CDR3: TGTGCCAGCAGCCCGACCGGGGGCGGGGGAGTCAATGAGCAGTTCTTC.

For this clonotype: The junction does not match germline at one end; this may be a read error. The chain combines TRBV6-6 with TRBJ2-5; 11 bases are shared with TRBD2. Germline CDR1 and CDR2: MNHNY and SVGAGI (reference sequence). This CDR3 has 16 residues. The CDR3 loop reads CASSYSIAGGEETQYF. CDR3 DNA: TGCGCCAGCAGTTACTCGATAGCGGGAGGGGAAGAGACCCAGTACTTC.

The rearrangement joins TRBV20-1 to TRBJ2-7, with a possible D match to TRBD1 (5 bases). Trimming removed 3 bases from V and 3 bases from J, with 9 bases in between. The germline V gene has CDR1 DFQATT and CDR2 SNEGSKA (reference sequence). This CDR3 is 12 amino acids long. The CDR3 spells CSARAGHYEQYF. The CDR3 DNA reads TGCAGTGCTAGGGCAGGGCACTACGAGCAGTACTTC.

The sample holds many counts of this clonotype. J is TRBJ2-1 and V is TRBV9; TRBD2 aligns across 8 bases. The J segment lost 6 bases and the V segment lost 5 bases, leaving 13 bases of the junction unmatched. CDR1 SGDLS and CDR2 YYNGEE come from the germline V gene. The CDR3 has 16 amino acids. The CDR3 region has the DNA TGTGCCAGCAGTACGGGGGGGGGGGCCTCTGTCAATGAGCAGTTCTTC. Translated: CASSTGGGASVNEQFF.

The count of this clonotype is one. V gene TRBV24-1 combines with J gene TRBJ1-1; D perhaps matches TRBD1 (6 bases). V dropped 4 bases and J dropped 13 bases, with 15 bases sitting between them. The CDR3 has 12 amino acids. Germline CDR1 and CDR2: KGHDR and SFDVKD. CDR3 DNA: TGTGCCACCAGTGACCCGGACAGCGGGGGTTTCTTT. Its translation: CATSDPDSGGFF.

The chain joins TRBV7-2 to TRBJ2-2, with 7 bases identical to TRBD2. Germline V lookup: CDR1 SGHTA, CDR2 FQGNSA. V lost 5 bases and J lost 6; bases outside the gene matches: 9. This CDR3 has 15 amino acids. DNA for the CDR3: TGTGCCAGCAGCCGCCTCCGGGGGGAAGCCGGGGAGCTGTTTTTT. Its protein is CASSRLRGEAGELFF.